What follows describes a single T cell receptor (beta chain). This sample is part of a study of blood T cell repertoires in COVID-19. With 8 bases removed from V and 6 bases from J, the gap between germline ends came to 16 bases. Germline assignment: CDR1 MNHEY and CDR2 SVGAGI. The CDR3 is 13 amino acids. Clones were read by immunoSEQ multiplex PCR, and TCRdb kept only the in-frame ones, dropping some. The table records about 150,000 clones, 60% to 85% of them present only once. The sample consisted of peripheral blood. The clonotype comes from a man in his fifties with active or convalescent COVID-19. The chain employs TRBV6-5 and TRBJ1-1; D remains unclear. In nucleotides, the CDR3 is TGTGCCAGCGAGAGAGAAGTTTCCGCTGAAGCTTTCTTT. This codes for CASEREVSAEAFF.